Listed below are T cell receptor beta chains from one sample, sequenced in a study of blood T cell repertoires in COVID-19. Data came from immunoSEQ multiplex PCR; TCRdb stores just in-frame clones and leaves some out. The data contain fewer than 200,000 clones, less than 85% of them seen just once; the ten biggest clones take up approximately 4.7%. Sample: PBMCs or T cells enriched from blood (not recorded which). The receptors shown here come from a woman aged 45-59 years who had recovered from COVID-19. CDR3s include the opening cysteine and the closing phenylalanine or tryptophan. The D gene is left open where the match is weak. The size of a clone is reported for some rows only, either as once, few or many, or as a class for expanded clones.

TRBJ2-5 | TRBD1 | . | TRBV11-3 | CASSSPGQGWTQYF | TGTGCCAGCAGCTCACCGGGACAGGGGTGGACCCAGTACTTC
TRBJ1-2 | . | . | TRBV5-4 | CASTGTRGFGYGYTF | TGTGCCAGCACCGGGACGAGGGGGTTCGGGTATGGCTACACCTTC
TRBJ2-1 | TRBD2 | . | TRBV19 | CASSIEIAGGAGEQFF | TGTGCCAGTAGTATAGAGATAGCGGGAGGCGCGGGGGAGCAGTTCTTC
TRBJ1-1 | . | once | TRBV30 | CAWRKWGPTEAFF | TGTGCCTGGAGGAAATGGGGGCCCACTGAAGCTTTCTTT
TRBJ2-2 | TRBD2 | few | TRBV9 | CASSPRRTSGYTGELFF | TGTGCCAGCAGCCCACGGAGGACTAGCGGTTACACCGGGGAGCTGTTTTTT
TRBJ1-5 | . | . | TRBV27 | CASSFGGGQPQHF | TGTGCCAGCAGTTTTGGGGGCGGTCAGCCCCAGCATTTT
TRBJ1-3 | . | . | TRBV30 | CAGTPGVGNTIYF | TGTGCCGGTACCCCAGGGGTCGGAAACACCATATATTTT
TRBJ1-4 | . | . | TRBV14 | CASSQTQGLVKLFF | TGTGCCAGCAGCCAAACACAGGGTCTGGTAAAACTGTTTTTT
TRBJ2-5 | . | . | TRBV11-2 | CASSLAGYETQYF | TGTGCCAGCAGCTTAGCGGGGTATGAGACCCAGTACTTC
TRBJ1-4 | TRBD1 | . | TRBV28 | CASSLPGTASNEKLFF | TGTGCCAGCAGTTTGCCGGGGACAGCCTCTAATGAAAAACTGTTTTTT
TRBJ1-6 | . | . | TRBV6-5 | CASSYAGGGISPLHF | TGTGCCAGCAGTTACGCCGGGGGGGGAATTTCACCCCTCCACTTT
TRBJ1-6 | TRBD1 | few | TRBV7-8 | CASSLGTGSSYNSPLHF | TGTGCCAGCAGCTTAGGGACAGGGAGCTCCTATAATTCACCCCTCCACTTT
TRBJ2-3 | TRBD2 | . | TRBV4-3 | CASSQAAGGVDTQYF | TGCGCCAGCAGCCAAGCTGCGGGAGGGGTGGATACGCAGTATTTT
TRBJ1-2 | TRBD1 | . | TRBV6-5 | CASSYDRANYGYTF | TGTGCCAGCAGTTACGACAGGGCCAACTATGGCTACACCTTC
TRBJ1-6 | . | . | TRBV15 | CATSSGRSSYNSPLHF | TGTGCCACTTCTAGCGGGCGGAGCTCCTATAATTCACCCCTCCACTTT
TRBJ1-3 | . | few | TRBV5-1 | CASSSDKSSGNTIYF | TGCGCCAGCAGCTCGGACAAGAGCTCTGGAAACACCATATATTTT
TRBJ1-1 | TRBD1 | . | TRBV5-4 | CASNRAPGQGDTEAFF | TGTGCCAGCAACCGGGCCCCGGGACAGGGGGACACTGAAGCTTTCTTT
TRBJ2-3 | TRBD1 | . | TRBV11-2 | CASSPRTGADTQYF | TGTGCCAGCAGCCCTCGGACAGGGGCAGATACGCAGTATTTT
TRBJ1-2 | . | . | TRBV19 | CASSPSTNYGYTF | TGTGCCAGTAGTCCTTCGACAAACTATGGCTACACCTTC
TRBJ1-5 | . | . | TRBV7-2 | CASSLEGQVGHQPQHF | TGTGCCAGCAGCTTAGAGGGACAAGTAGGCCATCAGCCCCAGCATTTT
TRBJ1-5 | . | few | TRBV28 | CASSPGGGPGQPQHF | TGTGCCAGCAGTCCGGGGGGCGGTCCGGGTCAGCCCCAGCATTTT
TRBJ2-2 | TRBD2 | . | TRBV5-1 | CASSSGTSANTGELFF | TGCGCCAGCAGCTCCGGTACTAGCGCGAACACCGGGGAGCTGTTTTTT
TRBJ2-1 | . | . | TRBV19 | CASSIAQIGPLEQFF | TGTGCCAGTAGTATAGCCCAGATTGGGCCGCTCGAGCAGTTCTTC
TRBJ1-3 | . | . | TRBV18 | CASSPPSQGPIYF | TGTGCCAGCTCACCACCGAGCCAGGGGCCCATATATTTT
TRBJ1-1 | . | . | TRBV21-1 | CASSTPDMNTEAFF | TGTGCCAGCAGCACGCCGGACATGAACACTGAAGCTTTCTTT
TRBJ1-1 | TRBD1 | . | TRBV2 | CASRGGTAYGAAFF | TGTGCCAGCAGGGGCGGGACAGCCTACGGGGCAGCTTTCTTT